These T cell receptor beta chains were read from a single sample in a study of blood T cells in healthy people across ages. In TCRdb, the 5' RACE reads were re-called with MiXCR into one record per CDR3 protein. The data hold some 800,000 distinct CDR3 sequences, with 25% observed a single time. This sample was also put to use in a study of T cells of mothers and their children.

The sample was blood. Source of these receptors: a boy younger than 18 in good health. CDR3s include the opening cysteine and the closing phenylalanine or tryptophan. D genes are given only for firm matches. Expanded clones get a size class; other rows say once, few or many, or leave the size out.

D	V	J	size	DNA	CDR3
TRBD2	TRBV7-6	TRBJ2-4	few	TGTACCAGCAGCTTGGGGACTAGCGGGGCTCAAAACATTCAGTACTTC	CTSSLGTSGAQNIQYF
.	TRBV6-6	TRBJ1-1	few	TGTGCCAGCAACAGAATCGGGAGGGAACAAGCTTTCTTT	CASNRIGREQAFF
.	TRBV29-1	TRBJ2-5	.	TGCAGCGTAGCTATAAACCCTAGCCAACAAGAGACCCAGTACTTC	CSVAINPSQQETQYF
.	TRBV12-3/TRBV12-4	TRBJ1-1	.	TGTGCCAGCAGTTTGGGTAGGAGGGCCACCGAAGCTTTCTTT	CASSLGRRATEAFF
.	TRBV14	TRBJ1-4	few	TGTGCCAGCAGCCAAGAACCGCCTGGGGTTTATGATGAAAAACTGTTTTTT	CASSQEPPGVYDEKLFF
.	TRBV7-9	TRBJ1-1	.	TGTGCCAGCAGCCCCGACCCGGGTACCATGAACACTGAAGCTTCCTTT	CASSPDPGTMNTEASF
.	TRBV7-9	TRBJ1-6	few	TGTGCCAGCAGCTTAGCGAGGACACCCCTCCACTTT	CASSLARTPLHF
TRBD2	TRBV29-1	TRBJ2-5	.	TGCAGCGTTGAAGAGCGGGAGGGCCTTGAGACCCAGTACTTC	CSVEEREGLETQYF
.	TRBV21-1	TRBJ2-6	few	TGTGCCAGCAGCAATCGGGACGGACGGATACACTCTGGGGCCAACGTCCTGACTTTC	CASSNRDGRIHSGANVLTF
.	TRBV20-1	TRBJ2-7	.	TGCAGTGCTAGCTCCAGGGACGAGCAGTACTTC	CSASSRDEQYF
.	TRBV12-3/TRBV12-4	TRBJ1-1	few	TGTGCCAGCAGTCGGACACATAACACTGAAGCTTTCTTT	CASSRTHNTEAFF
.	TRBV9	TRBJ1-3	.	TGTGCCAGCAGCGCCGCTCTCGAAGGAAACACCATATATTTT	CASSAALEGNTIYF
.	TRBV5-6	TRBJ1-1	.	TGTGCCAGCAGCATCAGGGGTCGGACTGAAGCTTTCTTT	CASSIRGRTEAFF
TRBD2	TRBV6-5	TRBJ2-1	.	TGTGCCAGCAGTCACCTAACCCTGGGACTAGCGGGAGACAATGAGCAGTTCTTC	CASSHLTLGLAGDNEQFF
.	TRBV19	TRBJ1-1	.	TGTGCCAGTATCATGTCGGGTTGGCTGACTGAAGCTTTCTTT	CASIMSGWLTEAFF
.	TRBV2	TRBJ1-6	few	TGTGCCAGCAGTGGGGATGGGCCAGGGGCCCCACCCCTCCACTTT	CASSGDGPGAPPLHF
.	TRBV5-4	TRBJ1-2	.	TGTGCCAGCAGCTCCGTCGGGTATGGCTACACCTTC	CASSSVGYGYTF
.	TRBV9	TRBJ2-3	.	TGTGCCAGCAGGCGGACACCCTTCTACACAGATACGCAGTATTTT	CASRRTPFYTDTQYF
TRBD1	TRBV4-2	TRBJ1-4	few	TGTGCCAGCAGCCAAGTCCCGGGACAGGACAATGAAAAACTGTTTTTT	CASSQVPGQDNEKLFF
.	TRBV18	TRBJ2-7	few	TGTGCCAGCTCACCAGGGGCGCCGATCTACGAGCAGTACTTC	CASSPGAPIYEQYF
TRBD2	TRBV7-9	TRBJ2-5	.	TGTGCCAGCAGCTTAAGCCTAGCGGAACAAGAGACCCAGTACTTC	CASSLSLAEQETQYF
.	TRBV9	TRBJ1-2	.	TGTGCCAGCAGCGTCAACCCAATTGAGGGCGTCCCTCGCAGCTACACCTTC	CASSVNPIEGVPRSYTF
TRBD1	TRBV2	TRBJ2-2	many	TGTGCCAGCAGTGGGGACAGGACGAACACCGGGGAGCTGTTTTTT	CASSGDRTNTGELFF
.	TRBV20-1	TRBJ2-1	.	TGCAGTGCCGAATACAATGAGCAGTTCTTC	CSAEYNEQFF
.	TRBV2	TRBJ1-4	few	TGTGCCAGCAGACAAACCGGGGCTCGAGATGAAAAACTGTTTTTT	CASRQTGARDEKLFF
.	TRBV19	TRBJ1-1	.	TGTGCCAGTAGGGATGTGGGCAGGGAAACTGAAGCTTTCTTT	CASRDVGRETEAFF
.	TRBV2	TRBJ1-5	few	TGTGCCAGCAGTGGCCAGCTCAATCAGCCCCAGCATTTT	CASSGQLNQPQHF
.	TRBV7-2	TRBJ2-1	few	TGTGCCAGCAGCTTAGCTGCTGCCGGTAGTTACAATGAGCAGTTCTTC	CASSLAAAGSYNEQFF
.	TRBV5-6	TRBJ2-7	few	TGTGCCAGCAACCCAGGGGCGAGGAACGAGCAGTACTTC	CASNPGARNEQYF
.	TRBV3-1	TRBJ2-5	once	TGTGCCAGCAGCCAAAGTCGACAACAAGAGACCCAGTACTTC	CASSQSRQQETQYF
.	TRBV7-2	TRBJ2-1	.	TGTGCCAGCAGATCCCACCCCGGCAATGAGCAGTTCTTC	CASRSHPGNEQFF
.	TRBV3-1	TRBJ2-2	.	TGTGCCAGCAGCCAAGATCTAATGAACACCGGGGAGCTGTTTTTT	CASSQDLMNTGELFF
TRBD1	TRBV7-8	TRBJ1-5	.	TGTGCCAGCAGCTTAAATCCCGGGACAGACCTCAATCAGCCCCAGCATTTT	CASSLNPGTDLNQPQHF
TRBD1	TRBV9	TRBJ2-2	.	TGTGCCAGCAGCGGGGCAGACAGGGTGGCCGGGGAGCTGTTTTTT	CASSGADRVAGELFF
.	TRBV7-3	TRBJ2-3	few	TGTGCCAGCAGCTTCAATTACAGATCCCGGTCAGATACGCAGTATTTT	CASSFNYRSRSDTQYF
.	TRBV15	TRBJ2-5	.	TGTGCCACCAGCAGAGATTATCGGGAGACCCAGTACTTC	CATSRDYRETQYF
TRBD1	TRBV27	TRBJ2-5	few	TGTGCCAGCAGACACGACAGGGGAGAGACCCAGTACTTC	CASRHDRGETQYF
TRBD1	TRBV24-1	TRBJ2-7	.	TGTGCCACCAGTGATGCCACCGGGACAGGGTGGTACGAGCAGTACTTC	CATSDATGTGWYEQYF
.	TRBV28	TRBJ1-1	.	TGTGCCAGCAGTTTATCAGGTGCGACAAAAAGGGGTGAAGCTTTCTTT	CASSLSGATKRGEAFF
.	TRBV5-1	TRBJ2-5	.	TGCGCCAGCAGCTTAACAGCGTACCAAGAGACCCAGTACTTC	CASSLTAYQETQYF
TRBD2	TRBV7-3	TRBJ2-1	.	TGTGCCAGCAGCCCCCGGGGCGGGAGTGGTGAGCAGTTCTTC	CASSPRGGSGEQFF
.	TRBV3-1	TRBJ2-2	.	TGTGCCAGCAGCCACCGCTTGGAAGGGACGAACACCGGGGAGCTGTTTTTT	CASSHRLEGTNTGELFF
.	TRBV7-9	TRBJ1-1	.	TGTGCCAGCAGCCCGGGGGGGACCGGATATATGAACACTGAAGCTTTCTTT	CASSPGGTGYMNTEAFF
.	TRBV28	TRBJ2-1	.	TGTGCCAGCAGTCGAAGAAGGGGGAATGAGCAGTTCTTC	CASSRRRGNEQFF
.	TRBV11-1	TRBJ1-2	few	TGTGCCAGCAGCCCCTCGGGACACTACTATGGCTACACCTTC	CASSPSGHYYGYTF
.	TRBV6-6	TRBJ2-3	.	TGTGCCAGCAGTTACGAGCAGACAGATACGCAGTATTTT	CASSYEQTDTQYF
TRBD2	TRBV28	TRBJ2-1	.	TGTGCCAGTAGTTGGGGCCTAGCGGGGTCGTCCTACAATGAGCAGTTCTTC	CASSWGLAGSSYNEQFF
TRBD1	TRBV7-9	TRBJ2-5	.	TGTGCCAGCGGCTTAGGCGGGACAGGGTTTCAAGAGACCCAGTACTTC	CASGLGGTGFQETQYF
TRBD2	TRBV20-1	TRBJ2-3	.	TGCAGTGCTAGTATTCCGGGAGGATTTAGCACAGATACGCAGTATTTT	CSASIPGGFSTDTQYF
.	TRBV5-8	TRBJ2-1	few	TGTGCCAGCAGCTTTTCCCAGGGGTACGATGAGCAGTTCTTC	CASSFSQGYDEQFF
.	TRBV10-3	TRBJ1-5	.	TGTGCCATCAGTGCCCAGGGAGACAATCAGCCCCAGCATTTT	CAISAQGDNQPQHF
.	TRBV5-6	TRBJ2-3	.	TGTGCCAGCAGCTTGGGGCAGACACGTACAGATACGCAGTATTTT	CASSLGQTRTDTQYF
.	TRBV20-1	TRBJ1-5	.	TGCAGTGCTAGAGAGGGGTGGGCCAATCAGCCCCAGCATTTT	CSAREGWANQPQHF
TRBD2	TRBV14	TRBJ2-2	.	TGTGCCAGCAGCCCGCATCCTATTCGGGGGGGAAACACCGGGGAGCTGTTTTTT	CASSPHPIRGGNTGELFF